This TCR beta chain was observed in a study of cytomegalovirus exposure and HLA in healthy donors. General study points: DRB1 had the most TCR associations and HLA-C the fewest, a later analysis found, with rates varying by HLA locus. As was reported, the classifier diagnosed cytomegalovirus status with high specificity and sensitivity.

The CDR3 contains 13 residues. In germline, CDR1 is KGHSH, CDR2 LQKENI. The ends were cut back, 5 bases at V and 4 bases at J, with 9 bases in the middle. The PCR had 60 Vbeta and 13 Jbeta primers. Libraries were prepared by immunoSEQ multiplex PCR; TCRdb keeps only in-frame clonotypes and omits some of them. The repertoire consists of approximately 200,000 clones, with more than 60% occurring once and the leading ten covering 15% to 19%. On this clone: No antigen is known for it.

The receptor was derived from a man aged 35 to 55 in good health and CMV-seronegative. This chain links TRBV18 with TRBJ1-3; D is perhaps TRBD1 (6 bases). Sequenced sample: PBMCs. The CDR3: CASSTGMGNTIYF. Here the CDR3 DNA reads TGTGCCAGCTCAACAGGGATGGGAAACACCATATATTTT.